A selection of T cell receptor beta chains follows, all from one sample in a study of blood T cell repertoires in COVID-19. TCRdb's table, derived via immunoSEQ multiplex PCR, lists solely in-frame clones and lacks some. Counted here are hundreds of thousands of clones, just over 85% occurring once; the ten biggest clones make up under 1.5%. The sample consisted of peripheral blood. These receptors were collected from a man older than 75 with acute or convalescent COVID-19. Both conserved end residues are trimmed from each CDR3.

J gene: TRBJ2-2; V gene: TRBV5-4; CDR3 protein: ASSLDRGNTGELF
J gene: TRBJ2-1; V gene: TRBV11-2; CDR3 protein: ASSLAGNEQF
J gene: TRBJ2-5; V gene: TRBV3-1/TRBV3-2; CDR3 protein: ASSQLLRDQETQY
J gene: TRBJ1-1; V gene: TRBV6-5; CDR3 protein: ASRPTGVNTEAF
J gene: TRBJ1-2; V gene: TRBV18; CDR3 protein: ASSPPGGNYGYT
J gene: TRBJ2-2; V gene: TRBV6-6; CDR3 protein: ASSSPTGAAGELF
J gene: TRBJ1-4; V gene: TRBV15; CDR3 protein: ATSRESGGRTNEKLF
J gene: TRBJ2-7; V gene: TRBV6-1; CDR3 protein: ASSEIGQFFYEQY
J gene: TRBJ2-2; V gene: TRBV19; CDR3 protein: ASSPRQGTNTGELF
J gene: TRBJ1-4; V gene: TRBV12-5; CDR3 protein: ASGSTLQGPTNEKLF
J gene: TRBJ1-2; V gene: TRBV5-1; CDR3 protein: ASSPRTGQTNYGYT
J gene: TRBJ2-7; V gene: TRBV29-1; CDR3 protein: SVRELGEQY
J gene: TRBJ2-7; V gene: TRBV25-1; CDR3 protein: ASTRGQTASEQY
J gene: TRBJ1-3; V gene: TRBV6-5; CDR3 protein: ASRTGFGNTIY
J gene: TRBJ1-5; V gene: TRBV19; CDR3 protein: ASSGGDNKPQH
J gene: TRBJ2-1; V gene: TRBV7-9; CDR3 protein: ASSPTGTSYNEQF
J gene: TRBJ2-1; V gene: TRBV4-1; CDR3 protein: ASSQDRDSYNEQF
J gene: TRBJ1-2; V gene: TRBV7-9; CDR3 protein: ASSQTGEGYT
J gene: TRBJ2-2; V gene: TRBV2; CDR3 protein: ASKGWRGDTGELF
J gene: TRBJ2-5; V gene: TRBV9; CDR3 protein: ASSVSSGETELQETQY
J gene: TRBJ1-4; V gene: TRBV7-2; CDR3 protein: ASSLYGQGIATNEKLF
J gene: TRBJ2-1; V gene: TRBV6-1; CDR3 protein: ASSESQAGSLYNEQF
J gene: TRBJ1-2; V gene: TRBV6-2/TRBV6-3; CDR3 protein: ASSPGQEAYGYT
J gene: TRBJ2-2; V gene: TRBV19; CDR3 protein: ASSTFDRATGELF
J gene: TRBJ1-6; V gene: TRBV6-5; CDR3 protein: ASSTRQGGDSPLH
J gene: TRBJ1-4; V gene: TRBV7-2; CDR3 protein: ASSLYGQNEKLF
J gene: TRBJ1-2; V gene: TRBV5-4; CDR3 protein: ASTGTGPYGYT
J gene: TRBJ2-7; V gene: TRBV12-3/TRBV12-4; CDR3 protein: ASREQGSYEQY
J gene: TRBJ1-1; V gene: TRBV7-2; CDR3 protein: ASSLQVEAF
J gene: TRBJ2-3; V gene: TRBV7-2; CDR3 protein: ASSLARDTQY
J gene: TRBJ2-1; V gene: TRBV19; CDR3 protein: ASSMSGTSGSLYNEQF
J gene: TRBJ1-4; V gene: TRBV12-3/TRBV12-4; CDR3 protein: ASSLRQVGELF
J gene: TRBJ1-5; V gene: TRBV6-1; CDR3 protein: ASTELTGGRQPQH
J gene: TRBJ1-4; V gene: TRBV19; CDR3 protein: ASSRQATAWDEKLF
J gene: TRBJ2-7; V gene: TRBV27; CDR3 protein: ASSPDRGYSYEQY
J gene: TRBJ2-7; V gene: TRBV2; CDR3 protein: ASRAGHYEQY
J gene: TRBJ2-3; V gene: TRBV7-9; CDR3 protein: ASSLVSGDTDTQY
J gene: TRBJ1-6; V gene: TRBV27; CDR3 protein: ASSPGQGASPLH
J gene: TRBJ2-7; V gene: TRBV7-9; CDR3 protein: ASSHLRQDYEQY
J gene: TRBJ2-3; V gene: TRBV28; CDR3 protein: ASRYRGSRKVTDTQY
J gene: TRBJ1-5; V gene: TRBV19; CDR3 protein: ASSSLQGYSNQPQH
J gene: TRBJ1-4; V gene: TRBV11-2; CDR3 protein: ASSSLGLQGEKLF
J gene: TRBJ2-7; V gene: TRBV5-4; CDR3 protein: ASSPATSGGYYEQY
J gene: TRBJ2-3; V gene: TRBV10-3; CDR3 protein: AISVTGTDTQY
J gene: TRBJ1-2; V gene: TRBV28; CDR3 protein: ASSTGGDNYGYT
J gene: TRBJ1-2; V gene: TRBV19; CDR3 protein: ASSIPPGEGSGYT
J gene: TRBJ1-6; V gene: TRBV7-2; CDR3 protein: ASSPQGMPSPLH
J gene: TRBJ2-3; V gene: TRBV5-1; CDR3 protein: ASSLDTGTAADTQY
J gene: TRBJ2-5; V gene: TRBV11-2; CDR3 protein: ASSLGTGQETQY